This passage covers 2 T cell receptor beta chains from one sample sequenced in a study of T-cell memory formation after mild COVID-19 (dated by TCRdb to the early 2020s). The method behind the library was 5' RACE. This sample was sequenced with an Illumina NovaSeq 6000. TCRdb trimmed the raw reads at Q25, called clones with MiXCR and kept productive beta chains. Each CDR3 protein appears once, grouped with its most common genes and DNA. The sample includes about 160,000 distinct CDR3 sequences, with roughly 31% observed a single time. Jointly, the top ten make up around 13% of the sample. Sample: PBMCs or a T cell subset sorted from them (not recorded which). The source of these receptors is an adult woman who had mild COVID-19 (a few samples of this study predate the infection). The sample titles of this study are shuffled in the database, so cell type and time point are left out; the donor was told from shared clones.

The chain employs TRBV29-1 and TRBJ1-2; TRBD1 is a possible D gene (5 bases). Trimming cost V 3 bases and J 0 bases, with 11 bases left between them. Germline assignment: CDR1 SQVTM and CDR2 ANQGSEA. This CDR3 contains 14 residues. The DNA of the CDR3 is TGCAGCGTTGATGAGCAGGGAACTAACTATGGCTACACCTTC. It translates to CSVDEQGTNYGYTF. Combining the CDR3 with reference TRBV29-1 and TRBJ1-2 gives the whole variable domain SAVISQKPSRDICQRGTSLTIQCQVDSQVTMMFWYRQQPGQSLTLIATANQGSEATYESGFVIDKFPISRPNLTFSTLTVSNMSPEDSSIYLCSVDEQGTNYGYTFGSGTRLTVV.

This clonotype was seen only a few times. The DNA for the CDR3 is TGCGCCAGCAGCCAAGACCTTGGACAGCCAATTGAAGCTTTCTTT. It is translated as CASSQDLGQPIEAFF. This rearrangement joins TRBV4-3 to TRBJ1-1; D may be TRBD1 (6 bases). Germline V lookup: CDR1 LGHNA, CDR2 YSLEER. CDR3 length equals 15 residues. With 0 bases removed from V and 7 bases from J, the gap between germline ends came to 15 bases.